This TCR beta chain is from a study of cytomegalovirus exposure and HLA in healthy donors (dated by TCRdb to about 2017). Turning to the overall study: An earlier analysis of roughly 500 of the donors reported approximately 260 Gb of sequence data and 95 million to 120 million unique TCR beta sequences obtained from around 190 million T cells. About 280 gigabases of sequencing data and around 88 million unique TCR sequences made up an early release that covered 500 to 650 HLA-typed donors. Of the approximately 400 genotyped donors, roughly 80% fell in the genetic ancestry cluster associated with self-reported Caucasian donors. The study aimed to test whether signatures of past pathogen exposure could be identified by cataloging public T cell receptors. The study used immunosequencing to profile the T cell repertoires of several hundred subjects and linked those repertoires to cytomegalovirus serostatus. In addition to the first cohort of 650 to 750 subjects, a separate validation cohort of approximately 110 different subjects was used. To predict cytomegalovirus infection status, the study brought together high-throughput TCR immunosequencing, statistical association of individual TCRs with disease status, and machine learning. A later analysis re-analyzed previously published TCR beta repertoires from 550 to 700 donors and added high-resolution HLA genotyping to study TCR occurrence patterns. Rather than drawing on any new phenotypic data, the later analysis identified candidate immune exposures from TCR beta sequences and the way those sequences occurred across donors. An earlier analysis of roughly 600 of the donors used high-throughput TCR beta sequencing to judge whether each TCR beta V gene segment behaved as functional or pseudogenic. Alongside the repertoire data, information on donor age, sex, ethnicity and CMV serostatus was compiled. A later genetic analysis took genome-wide SNP genotypes for about 55% of the 666 donors and used that subset as a discovery cohort. Every discovery cohort repertoire had been produced on one sequencing platform. HLA typing included class I and class II loci at four-digit resolution. The number of donors typed differed by locus, with roughly 620-640 for A, B, C, DRB1 and DQB1, more than 500 for DQA1, about 610 for DPA1, and around 460 for DPB1. Several DR-DQ haplotypes were handled as single units for association and clustering because linkage in the cohort was strong. Across approximately 420 genotyped donors of the cohort, an average of approximately 200,000 unique TCR beta nucleotide sequences per donor were sequenced, and roughly 18% of those sequences were non-productive. What the work shows at the level of the full study, not this receptor alone: The authors suggested that the approach could potentially be extended to other disease states and immunological phenotypes. In an earlier analysis of about 550 of the donors, most TCR beta V segments were observed in productive rearrangements about 87% or about 30% of the time, broadly matching IMGT annotations. The 87-base-pair reads could not distinguish some IMGT-functional V segments, including TRBV6-2 and TRBV6-3, so those segments were excluded. In this cohort, only TCR beta chains were sequenced, and detectable features were limited by the absence of alpha or paired-chain data. For the cohort, immune exposure information was limited to CMV serostatus. The study gave a list of 150 to 200 TCR beta chains associated with cytomegalovirus. Compared with the roughly 700-donor mean, donors in an Asian-associated ancestry cluster had fewer N-insertions in productive TCRs, according to a later genetic analysis. A group of highly shared sequence variants was considered likely to be a technical artifact of the sequencing pipeline. Most TCR sequences were observed very rarely across donors, whereas some public TCRs were present in many individuals. An association between a missense DCLRE1C variant and V-gene and J-gene trimming of TCR beta chains was found in a later genetic analysis and replicated in an independent cohort. In both the original and validation cohorts, the classifier was reported to diagnose cytomegalovirus status with high specificity and sensitivity. When HLA alleles, especially DR and DQ, strongly co-occurred, attributing TCR associations to individual alleles was difficult. A further reported finding was that TCR beta sequences accurately predicted the HLA-A and HLA-B alleles for most subjects in the first cohort. In a later analysis, the rate of TCR association differed among HLA loci, with DRB1 alleles having the most associated TCRs and HLA-C alleles having the fewest. A later analysis found that HLA-associated TCR beta chains were more clonally expanded and had lower generation probabilities than equally common non-associated chains. A later analysis reported that several top co-occurrence clusters appeared linked to parvovirus B19, influenza, CMV and Epstein-Barr virus. At a false discovery rate of 0.05, a later analysis linked 16,951 TCR beta sequences to specific HLA alleles. In vitro tests confirmed that three of the cytomegalovirus-associated TCR beta chains recognize cytomegalovirus antigens. According to a later analysis, most CMV-associated TCR beta chains appeared to be HLA-restricted, and the HLA associations seemed to be driven largely by CMV exposure. Linkage disequilibrium might explain the correlated functional status among segregating V segments, but an unknown experimental factor could not be excluded. Because HLA typing was missing for some donors at each locus, association tests included only the typed subset. Roughly uniform sequencing depth across donors was assumed in presence/absence analyses, although this assumption may not hold. Because counts were too low, about 18 rarely observed V segments, including chromosome 9 orphons, were excluded from the earlier analysis of several hundred of the donors.

The library was prepared using the immunoSEQ multiplex PCR assay. The multiplex PCR relied on a mix of 60 forward primers for TCR Vbeta segments and 13 reverse primers for TCR Jbeta segments. Amplification of the CDR3 region of rearranged TCR beta genes was performed with a multiplex PCR assay on genomic DNA. The Illumina HiSeq System was used to sequence the amplified TCR beta libraries as 87-base-pair reads. As for the original processing: A later analysis tallied roughly 78 million unique TCR beta chains across the 640 or so repertoires, and around 10 million of those chains were shared by two or more donors. A nearest-neighbor algorithm error-corrected the raw reads and collapsed the reads into unique sequences, merging closely related sequences to remove PCR and sequencing errors. CDR3 sequences were aligned to IMGT reference sequences to assign V, D and J gene segments. Each retained sequence needed at least a six-nucleotide match to both a V gene segment and a J gene segment. A rearrangement was called productive if the CDR3 had no stop codons and remained in frame with V and J, and every other rearrangement was called non-productive. Following IMGT convention, CDR3 was defined as the stretch from the second conserved V-encoded cysteine up to the conserved J-encoded phenylalanine. The earlier analysis of about 610 of the donors excluded sequences that lacked an unambiguous match to a single V gene segment. An earlier analysis of around 600 of the donors classified V segments as functional when productive rearrangements were above 56.7% and as segregating when the standard deviation between donors was above 5%. A statistical classification framework was developed to diagnose cytomegalovirus status using the catalog of TCR beta chain sequences. In a later analysis, V and J genes were assigned by comparing TCR nucleotide sequences against IMGT/GENE-DB human TR gene sequences. Using the TCRdist pipeline, a later analysis assigned CDR3 sequences along with most-parsimonious VDJ recombination scenarios. In a later analysis, each TCR beta chain was defined by its CDR3 amino acid sequence together with its V-gene family, and reads lacking a unique V-gene family were excluded. To address suspected cross-contamination and a sequencing artifact, a later analysis removed some 620 highly shared, low-generation-probability nucleotide sequences. A later analysis calculated a clonal expansion index for each public chain from normalized within-repertoire ranks of inferred template counts. A later analysis computed generation probabilities with a VDJ recombination model fitted to out-of-frame rearrangements, and checked the results against IGoR. In a later analysis, hypergeometric tests were used to score TCR-TCR, TCR-HLA and TCR-CMV co-occurrence, with a repertoire-size bias correction applied to TCR pairs. To estimate false discovery rates, a later analysis permuted the HLA or CMV assignments 20 times. In a later analysis, co-occurring TCRs were grouped using DBSCAN, and TCRdist sequence similarity was added for clustering within HLA-allele-positive subsets. Repertoires with fewer than 30,000 or more than 120,000 public chains, plus five repertoires with anomalous nucleotide sharing, were excluded from co-occurrence clustering. Not all clones reach the TCRdb copy of this immuneACCESS table, which keeps in-frame sequences only. Checked studies attribute under half of the gap to unresolved V genes and leave the rest unexplained. V, J and clone size were drawn from that table, and D and trimming were deduced from the DNA. For this sample the table gives 45,000 to 65,000 clones, of which roughly 72% were detected only once. The top ten constitute roughly 22% of the sample.

The cohort consisted of 666 healthy bone marrow donors. At the time of sampling, every cohort member was nominally healthy, though immune exposures that went unrecorded were likely present. The donor tested CMV seropositive and was one of the 289 seropositive cohort members. A peripheral blood sample was collected from each donor, and TCR beta sequencing was performed on peripheral blood mononuclear cells. Genomic DNA was extracted from the blood cell samples with the Qiagen DNeasy Blood Extraction Kit. Sequences MDHEN (CDR1) and SYDVKM (CDR2) are obtained from the germline V gene. V has 8 bases trimmed and J has 2 bases trimmed; junction bases matching no gene number 11. Including cysteine and phenylalanine, the CDR3 has 17 amino acids. Left in the record is the CDR3 DNA by itself, 51 bases read in frame from the first base. In this sample, this clone turned up once. What this receptor recognizes is not known. No clone much larger than this one lies a single base away; base qualities are absent.

The sequence was obtained from a woman aged 45-65 years in good health and CMV-seropositive. Input material: PBMCs. The chain employs TRBV28 and TRBJ2-2; TRBD1 fits 10 bases in the junction. Read as DNA, the sequence is TGTGCCAGCTTTGGACAGGGGGAGCGGTCTAACACCGGGGAGCTGTTTTTT. Translated, it reads CASFGQGERSNTGELFF. The full variable domain, with segments outside the CDR3 supplied by the reference TRBV28 and TRBJ2-2 proteins, appears as DVKVTQSSRYLVKRTGEKVFLECVQDMDHENMFWYRQDPGLGLRLIYFSYDVKMKEKGDIPEGYSVSREKKERFSLILESASTNQTSMYLCASFGQGERSNTGELFFGEGSRLTVL.